Listed here are 20 T cell receptor beta chains from one sample, sequenced in a study of blood T cell repertoires in COVID-19. Repertoires were generated with immunoSEQ multiplex PCR, while TCRdb's copy carries only in-frame clones and drops some. The sample records approximately 310,000 clones, approximately 85% being singletons. Sequencing used PBMCs or T cells enriched from blood (not recorded which). Receptors originate from a man aged 30 to 45 who had recovered from COVID-19.

The chain combines TRBV2 with TRBJ1-1; TRBD1 matches 7 bases. CDR3 length equals 13 residues. Germline CDR1 and CDR2: SNHLY and FYNNEI. For the CDR3, the DNA is TGTGCAACCAGGGGGGTACGTTCTACTGAAGCTTTCTTT. Amino acid sequence: CATRGVRSTEAFF.

J is TRBJ1-2 and V is TRBV5-1, with 7 bases identical to TRBD1. This CDR3 has 14 amino acids. J was trimmed by 7 bases and V by 4 bases; bases with no gene match: 10. Germline V CDR1 and CDR2: SGHRS, YFSETQ. The CDR3: CASSPNSQGGGYTF. As DNA, the CDR3 is TGCGCCAGCAGCCCAAACAGCCAGGGGGGTGGCTACACCTTC. Full variable domain (missing parts from reference TRBV5-1 and TRBJ1-2): KAGVTQTPRYLIKTRGQQVTLSCSPISGHRSVSWYQQTPGQGLQFLFEYFSETQRNKGNFPGRFSGRQFSNSRSEMNVSTLELGDSALYLCASSPNSQGGGYTFGSGTRLTVV.

The V call is TRBV5-1, the J call TRBJ2-5; no clear D gene. The CDR3 length is 13 residues. Per the germline V gene, CDR1 is SGHRS and CDR2 is YFSETQ. V lost 0 bases and J lost 4, with 7 bases in between. CDR3 region: CASSLGQTETQYF. CDR3 DNA sequence: TGCGCCAGCAGCTTGGGACAAACAGAGACCCAGTACTTC.

This chain connects TRBV12-5 to TRBJ1-1, with unresolved D. This CDR3 spans 15 amino acids. With 0 bases removed from V and 5 bases from J, the gap between germline ends came to 13 bases. The germline V gene encodes CDR1 LGHNT and CDR2 FRNRAP. In nucleotides, the CDR3 is TGTGCTAGTGGTTTGGTGGGTGGAGGAACAACTGAAGCTTTCTTT. Protein: CASGLVGGGTTEAFF.

The rearrangement links TRBV10-3 to TRBJ2-7; D ambiguous. V was trimmed by 0 bases and J by 6 bases, leaving 3 bases between them. The CDR3 runs 11 residues. The germline V gene has CDR1 ENHRY and CDR2 SYGVKD. The CDR3 nucleotides are TGTGCCATCAGTGAGTCGAGCGAGCAGTACTTC. It specifies CAISESSEQYF.

J is TRBJ2-3 and V is TRBV15; D possibly corresponds to TRBD2 (5 bases). The CDR3 extends over 20 amino acids. CDR1 LNHNV and CDR2 YYDKDF come from the germline V gene (reference sequence). V was clipped by 0 bases and J by 2 bases, with 24 bases between them. This CDR3 reads CATSRDWRAGPRGYTDTQYF. Here the CDR3 DNA reads TGTGCCACCAGCAGAGATTGGCGGGCTGGGCCACGGGGTTACACAGATACGCAGTATTTT.

This chain uses TRBV5-5 with TRBJ1-5; possibly TRBD1 for D (5 bases). V lost 7 bases and J lost 2, with 13 bases in between. The CDR3 has 14 residues. CDR1 and CDR2 from the germline V gene are SGHKS and YYEKEE (reference sequence). Here the CDR3 DNA reads TGTGCCAGCGCACAGGAAAGGGGCAATCAGCCCCAGCATTTT. It translates to CASAQERGNQPQHF. Together with reference TRBV5-5 and TRBJ1-5, the CDR3 gives the full variable domain: DAGVTQSPTHLIKTRGQQVTLRCSPISGHKSVSWYQQVLGQGPQFIFQYYEKEERGRGNFPDRFSARQFPNYSSELNVNALLLGDSALYLCASAQERGNQPQHFGDGTRLSIL.

This chain uses TRBV9 with TRBJ2-1; possible D gene TRBD1, 6 bases. Trimming took off 4 bases at V and 7 bases at J, with 15 bases between the two ends. In germline, CDR1 is SGDLS, CDR2 YYNGEE. This CDR3 is built from 14 residues. The CDR3 protein is CASSTGTVRNEQFF. CDR3 bases: TGTGCCAGCAGCACAGGGACCGTCAGGAATGAGCAGTTCTTC. Using reference TRBV9 and TRBJ2-1 for the parts outside the CDR3, the full variable domain is DSGVTQTPKHLITATGQRVTLRCSPRSGDLSVYWYQQSLDQGLQFLIQYYNGEERAKGNILERFSAQQFPDLHSELNLSSLELGDSALYFCASSTGTVRNEQFFGPGTRLTVL.

The chain joins TRBV3-1 (or the pseudogene TRBV3-2) to TRBJ2-7, with 8 bases fitting TRBD2. V shed 4 bases, J shed 4 bases, and the junction held 3 bases outside the gene matches. Germline CDR1 and CDR2: LGHDT and YNNKEL (reference sequence). CDR3 length equals 13 residues. The chain's CDR3 is CASSPRLAYEQYF. The CDR3 coding sequence is TGTGCCAGCAGCCCCCGACTAGCGTACGAGCAGTACTTC.

This clone was detected a few times. CDR3 sequence: CASSTRGPTEAFF. For the CDR3, the DNA is TGTGCCAGCAGCACCAGGGGTCCCACTGAAGCTTTCTTT. This sequence joins TRBV13 and TRBJ1-1; D is perhaps TRBD1 (6 bases). Germline V gives CDR1 PRHDT, CDR2 FYEKMQ (reference sequence). This CDR3 is built from 13 residues. Between the trimmed V and J ends, which lost 5 bases and 4 bases, there was a span of 11 bases.

The CDR3 protein is CASKKTGGTEAFF. The CDR3 coding sequence is TGTGCCAGCAAAAAGACGGGGGGCACTGAAGCTTTCTTT. The chain uses TRBV6-5 and TRBJ1-1, with D perhaps matching TRBD1 (5 bases). CDR1 is MNHEY, CDR2 SVGAGI, per germline. V lost 7 bases and J 4 bases, leaving 13 bases between the germline ends. The CDR3 runs to 13 residues.

The J gene is TRBJ1-6, the V gene TRBV6-5; D is perhaps TRBD1 (5 bases). Germline V gene sequence: CDR1 MNHEY, CDR2 SVGAGI. This CDR3 region has 11 residues. Between the trimmed V and J ends, which lost 8 bases and 8 bases, there was a span of 7 bases. CDR3 in amino acids: CASQGDSPLHF. Here the CDR3 DNA reads TGTGCCAGCCAAGGGGATTCACCCCTCCACTTT.

The J gene is TRBJ2-7, the V gene TRBV4-2; 11 bases are shared with TRBD1. CDR1 and CDR2 (germline): LGHNA, YNFKEQ. The CDR3 length is 16 residues. The V and J ends lost 3 bases and 4 bases, in that order; junction bases with no gene match: 8. The CDR3 DNA reads TGTGCCAGCAGCCAGGGACAGGGGGGTAATGGTTACGAGCAGTACTTC. It is translated as CASSQGQGGNGYEQYF.

The CDR3 spells CASRRAGGPLDEQFF. CDR3 in DNA: TGTGCCAGCAGGCGAGCGGGGGGGCCTTTGGATGAGCAGTTCTTC. The chain couples TRBV6-5 to TRBJ2-1, with 10 bases lining up with TRBD2. Germline V gene data show CDR1 as MNHEY and CDR2 as SVGAGI. There are 15 residues in the CDR3. J was trimmed by 8 bases and V by 6 bases; bases with no gene match: 10.

This clone was recorded a few times. The rearrangement joins TRBV5-6 to TRBJ2-1; a possible D gene is TRBD2 (6 bases). The CDR3 extends over 16 amino acids. Between the trimmed V and J ends, which lost 1 base and 2 bases, there was a span of 13 bases. The V gene's germline CDR1 is SGHDT and CDR2 YYEEEE. CDR3 loop: CASSLSPTGAYNEQFF. Written as DNA, the CDR3 is TGTGCCAGCAGCTTGTCCCCCACGGGGGCCTACAATGAGCAGTTCTTC.

The gene calls are TRBV12-3 or TRBV12-4 and TRBJ1-1, with unresolved D. Trimming stripped 3 bases from V and 1 base from J, with 6 bases between. The CDR3 loop spans 13 amino acids. CDR3 sequence: CASSFSGNTEAFF. CDR3 nucleotide sequence: TGTGCCAGCAGTTTTTCAGGGAACACTGAAGCTTTCTTT.

The rearrangement uses TRBV4-1 and TRBJ2-7, with TRBD1 identical over 7 bases. The V gene end was trimmed by 0 bases and the J gene end by 5 bases; junction bases not matched to a gene: 13. Per the germline V gene, CDR1 is MGHRA and CDR2 is YSYEKL. CDR3 length equals 17 residues. The CDR3 sequence is CASSQDKSTGYKDEQYF. For the CDR3, the DNA is TGCGCCAGCAGCCAAGATAAATCGACAGGGTATAAGGACGAGCAGTACTTC.

The genes are TRBV6-5 and TRBJ1-2, with a tentative D call TRBD1 (6 bases). Germline loops: CDR1 MNHEY, CDR2 SVGAGI. V was cut by 0 bases and J by 2 bases, with 10 bases left in between. The CDR3 extends over 15 amino acids. The CDR3 here is CASSYSSRGNYGYTF. The CDR3 DNA reads TGTGCCAGCAGTTACTCGAGCAGGGGAAACTATGGCTACACCTTC.

CDR3 sequence reads: CASSQDRGLVGKLFF. The CDR3 region has the DNA TGCGCCAGCAGCCAAGATAGGGGTCTGGTAGGAAAACTGTTTTTT. This sequence joins TRBV4-1 and TRBJ1-4; D perhaps matches TRBD1 (5 bases). V was trimmed by 0 bases and J by 10 bases, leaving 15 bases between them. Germline V gene sequence: CDR1 MGHRA, CDR2 YSYEKL. The CDR3 spans 15 residues.

CDR3 sequence (DNA): TGTGCCAGTAGTTCCGGGGGGCAGGGGCCCAATTACTACACCTTC. Translation gives CASSSGGQGPNYYTF. V and J are TRBV19 and TRBJ1-2; a possible D gene is TRBD1 (6 bases). The CDR3 is 15 amino acids. Trimming took off 5 bases at V and 10 bases at J, with 23 bases between the two ends. In germline, CDR1 is LNHDA, CDR2 SQIVND (reference sequence).